This TCR beta chain was observed in a study of blood T cell repertoires in COVID-19. Study summary: In each case, the material was cDNA or gDNA derived from T cells, B-cell-depleted T cells, or PBMCs.

Only in-frame clones appear in the TCRdb table, and some are missing; sequencing was by immunoSEQ multiplex PCR. The sample lists 200,000 to 300,000 clones, around 90% occurring once. The TCR comes from a human donor in a cohort sampled during active COVID-19. The sequenced material came from peripheral blood.

The CDR3 DNA follows: TGCGCCAGCAGCCAAGCGACAGGAACGCGAGAGACCCAGTACTTC. Its translation is CASSQATGTRETQYF. J is TRBJ2-5 and V is TRBV4-1, with a tentative D call TRBD1 (6 bases). Trimming took off 1 base at V and 4 bases at J, with 13 bases between the two ends. The CDR3 loop spans 15 amino acids. Germline-derived CDR1 and CDR2 are MGHRA and YSYEKL.